These 10 T cell receptor beta chains share one sample of origin, sequenced in a study of blood T cells in healthy people across ages. PCR was performed a second time for about 7 to 11 cycles using a sample-barcoded 5' primer and a J-beta primer mix. One entry per CDR3 protein, called by TCRdb with MiXCR from the 5' RACE reads. The data contain about 1.1 million distinct CDR3 sequences, less than 45% of them singletons. Source material: blood. These receptors came from a man aged 18-30 years in good health.

This clonotype was seen only a few times. The chain joins TRBV11-3 to TRBJ2-1; D ambiguous. V was shortened by 4 bases and J by 6 bases, with 10 bases between the two germline ends. Germline V CDR1 and CDR2: SGHNT, YENEEA. This CDR3 comprises 13 residues. The CDR3 spells CASSSAERNEQFF. The DNA for the CDR3 is TGTGCCAGCAGCTCGGCGGAACGCAATGAGCAGTTCTTC.

This clonotype was seen a handful of times. The chain carries TRBV6-5 and TRBJ2-7; possibly TRBD1 or TRBD2 for D (6 bases each). Germline V gene data show CDR1 as MNHEY and CDR2 as SVGAGI. This CDR3 spans 15 amino acids. Trimming shortened V by 8 bases and J by 2 bases, and 19 bases separated the two germline ends. CDR3 sequence reads: CASAKDSGSTYEQYF. Written as DNA, the CDR3 is TGTGCCAGCGCCAAGGACAGCGGGTCCACCTACGAGCAGTACTTC.

Notes on this clonotype: This may stem from a read error, because a much larger clone lies one nucleotide away. The genes are TRBV4-3 and TRBJ1-1; D not resolved. The germline gives CDR1 LGHNA, CDR2 YSLEER. This CDR3 contains 13 residues. Here the CDR3 DNA reads TGCGCCGGCAGCCAAGTCCGGAACACTGAAGCTTTCTTT. The encoded protein is CAGSQVRNTEAFF.

This clonotype was seen a few times. The V call is TRBV2, the J call TRBJ2-7, with 8 bases matching TRBD1. The V gene end was trimmed by 6 bases and the J gene end by 0 bases; junction bases not matched to a gene: 4. The CDR3 length is 14 residues. Germline loops: CDR1 SNHLY, CDR2 FYNNEI. The CDR3 nucleotides are TGTGCCAGCAGGAGGGACAGGCACTCCTACGAGCAGTACTTC. This codes for CASRRDRHSYEQYF.

This clonotype has a count of ten or more. V and J are TRBV4-2 and TRBJ2-1; D not certain. Trimming cost V 0 bases and J 2 bases, with 11 bases left between them. The germline gives CDR1 LGHNA, CDR2 YNFKEQ. This CDR3 has 16 amino acids. CDR3 residues: CASSQDITKTYNEQFF. CDR3 in DNA: TGTGCCAGCAGCCAAGACATTACCAAAACCTACAATGAGCAGTTCTTC.

This clonotype was seen only once. An end of the junction does not agree with germline; a read error may underlie this. This chain links TRBV12-3 or TRBV12-4 with TRBJ2-7, with no clear D. The assigned J gene may be wrong: the sequence end matches TRBJ2-5 better. The CDR3 totals 13 residues. The CDR3 region has the DNA TGTACCAGCAGTTTCGGCCAGCAAGAGACCCAGTACTTC. Translated, it gives CTSSFGQQETQYF.

In this sample, this clonotype turned up once. The rearrangement links TRBV5-1 to TRBJ1-1; D unclear. The germline V gene has CDR1 SGHRS and CDR2 YFSETQ. V was cut by 1 base and J by 4 bases, with 17 bases left in between. The length of the CDR3 is 16 residues. Written as DNA, the CDR3 is TGCGCCAGCAGCTTGCAGGCCGCCTGGGCCAGCACTGAAGCTTTCTTT. This sequence encodes CASSLQAAWASTEAFF.

This clonotype has more than one count but fewer than ten. The V gene is TRBV20-1, the J gene TRBJ1-2; TRBD1 agrees at 8 bases. V shed 4 bases and J 7 bases; nucleotides not matched to a gene: 8. The CDR3 is 13 amino acids. Per germline, CDR1 DFQATT and CDR2 SNEGSKA (reference sequence). CDR3 nucleotide sequence: TGCAGTGCTACGACCCAGGGGGCAAGTGGCTACACCTTC. This sequence encodes CSATTQGASGYTF.

The V call is TRBV13, the J call TRBJ1-1, with TRBD1 as a possible D gene (5 bases). Germline CDR1 reads PRHDT; CDR2 reads FYEKMQ (reference sequence). There are 12 residues in the CDR3. V was pared by 6 bases and J by 8 bases, with 13 bases between. This CDR3 is CASSFRQGEAFF. The CDR3 coding sequence is TGTGCCAGCAGTTTTCGTCAGGGAGAAGCTTTCTTT. Full variable domain (missing parts from reference TRBV13 and TRBJ1-1): AAGVIQSPRHLIKEKRETATLKCYPIPRHDTVYWYQQGPGQDPQFLISFYEKMQSDKGSIPDRFSAQQFSDYHSELNMSSLELGDSALYFCASSFRQGEAFFGQGTRLTVV.

V and J are TRBV15 and TRBJ1-4; no clear D. Germline V gene data show CDR1 as LNHNV and CDR2 as YYDKDF (reference sequence). The CDR3 is 14 residues long. The germline V and J ends were trimmed by 3 bases and 8 bases, with 13 bases remaining between them. DNA for the CDR3: TGTGCCACCAGCAGGGACCTTGATAAGGAAAAACTGTTTTTT. This sequence encodes CATSRDLDKEKLFF.